Detailed here is one T cell receptor beta chain. This specimen belongs to a study of blood T cell repertoires in COVID-19. Germline CDR1 reads LGHDT; CDR2 reads YNNKEL (reference sequence). The CDR3 is 13 amino acids. The germline V and J ends were trimmed by 2 bases and 6 bases, with 8 bases remaining between them. Recovered Cohort 3 donors showed two negative PCRs, clearance, or symptom resolution. Some clones are missing from TCRdb's copy, which holds only in-frame ones; the method was immunoSEQ multiplex PCR. The sample has around 310,000 clones, approximately 89% seen once. V and J are TRBV3-1 (or the pseudogene TRBV3-2) and TRBJ1-5, with TRBD1 as a possible D gene (6 bases). The sample comprised PBMCs or T cells enriched from blood (not recorded which). The source is a young woman who had recovered from COVID-19. CDR3 sequence reads: CASSQNRAQPQHF. DNA of the CDR3: TGTGCCAGCAGCCAAAACAGGGCTCAGCCCCAGCATTTT.